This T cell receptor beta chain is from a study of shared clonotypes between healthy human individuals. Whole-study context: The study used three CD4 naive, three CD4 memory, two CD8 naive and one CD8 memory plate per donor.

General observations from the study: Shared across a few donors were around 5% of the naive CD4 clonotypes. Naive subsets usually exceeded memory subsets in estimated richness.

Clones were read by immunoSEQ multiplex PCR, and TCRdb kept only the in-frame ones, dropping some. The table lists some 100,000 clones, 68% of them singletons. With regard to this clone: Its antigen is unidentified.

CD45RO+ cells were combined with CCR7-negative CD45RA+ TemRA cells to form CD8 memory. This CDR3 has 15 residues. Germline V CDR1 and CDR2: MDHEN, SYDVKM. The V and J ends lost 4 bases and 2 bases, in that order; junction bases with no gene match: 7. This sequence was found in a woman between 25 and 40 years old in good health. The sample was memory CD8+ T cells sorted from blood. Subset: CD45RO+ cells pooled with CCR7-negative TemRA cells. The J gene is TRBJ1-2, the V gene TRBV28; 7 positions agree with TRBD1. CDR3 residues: CASSSPQQGNYGYTF. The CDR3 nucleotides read TGTGCCAGCAGTTCCCCCCAACAGGGGAACTATGGCTACACCTTC.